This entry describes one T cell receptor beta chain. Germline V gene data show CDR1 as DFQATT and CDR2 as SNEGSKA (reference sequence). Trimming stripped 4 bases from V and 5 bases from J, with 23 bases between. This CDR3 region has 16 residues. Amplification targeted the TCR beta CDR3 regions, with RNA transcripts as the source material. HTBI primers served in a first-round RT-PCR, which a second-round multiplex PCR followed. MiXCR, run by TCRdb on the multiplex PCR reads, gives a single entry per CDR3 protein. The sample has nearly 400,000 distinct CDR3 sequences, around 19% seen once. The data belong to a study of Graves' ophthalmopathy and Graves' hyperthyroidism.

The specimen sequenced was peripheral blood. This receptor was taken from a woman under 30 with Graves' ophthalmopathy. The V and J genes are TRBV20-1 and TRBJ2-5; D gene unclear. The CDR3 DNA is TGCAGTGCTAACGGGCCCCTATTGCTAGGGATTGAGACCCAGTACTTC. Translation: CSANGPLLLGIETQYF.